This T cell receptor (beta chain) was retrieved from a study of T cell changes during pregnancy in multiple sclerosis. Here immunoSEQ multiplex PCR was the method, and the copy in TCRdb shows in-frame clones only, minus some. The sample consists of around 80,000 clones, about 95% of them appearing once. Germline V gene sequence: CDR1 MRHNA, CDR2 SNTAGT. J was trimmed by 4 bases and V by 6 bases; bases with no gene match: 8. The CDR3 extends over 15 amino acids. The source of this sequence is a female donor with multiple sclerosis, enrolled in a pregnancy study. The material was peripheral blood, obtained in the second trimester of pregnancy. The V gene is TRBV6-4, the J gene TRBJ2-1, with TRBD2 identical over 8 bases. The CDR3 region is CASSLASGLYNEQFF. The CDR3 nucleotides are TGTGCCAGCAGCCTCGCTAGCGGGCTTTACAATGAGCAGTTCTTC.